One sample yielded the 9 T cell receptor beta chains listed below, sequenced in a study of spatial heterogeneity in lung cancer (dated by TCRdb to between 2018 and 2021). The label giving this sample's time point can be read as: blood at routine non-recurrence follow-up after resection. The receptor library was made with 5' RACE. TCRdb shows the sequencer as NextSeq 500. TCRdb reprocessing: public reads trimmed at Q25 with fastp, clones called with MiXCR, in-frame beta chains kept. Every distinct CDR3 protein forms one entry, paired with its most common genes and DNA. The sample table contains roughly 46,000 distinct CDR3 sequences; only one count was recorded for about 10% of them. The ten largest clonotypes hold 32% of the sample. The sample here was PBMCs, taken at follow-up. The receptors derive from a male donor with early-stage non-small cell lung cancer.

The gene calls are TRBV7-8 and TRBJ2-3; possibly TRBD1 for D (5 bases). Trimming shortened V by 4 bases and J by 2 bases, and 13 bases separated the two germline ends. This CDR3 contains 15 residues. CDR1 and CDR2 from the germline V gene are SGHVS and FQNEAQ. The CDR3 sequence is CASSSQGLVTDTQYF. CDR3 DNA: TGTGCCAGCAGCTCCCAGGGTCTTGTCACAGATACGCAGTATTTT.

This clonotype was recorded at least ten times. The chain links TRBV5-1 to TRBJ1-3, with 7 bases identical to TRBD1. CDR1 is SGHRS and CDR2 is YFSETQ in the germline V gene. CDR3 length: 16 residues. Unmatched junction bases numbered 4, after V lost 0 bases and J lost 1 base. DNA for the CDR3: TGCGCCAGCAGCTTGGGACAGGGAAATTCTGGAAACACCATATATTTT. Translation: CASSLGQGNSGNTIYF.

The chain uses TRBV4-3 and TRBJ1-4, with 7 bases that match TRBD1. This CDR3 comprises 15 residues. CDR1 and CDR2 from the germline V gene are LGHNA and YSLEER. Unmatched junction bases numbered 6, after V lost 0 bases and J lost 8 bases. The CDR3 DNA is TGCGCCAGCAGCCAAGAAACAGGGGCTGGGGAAAAACTGTTTTTT. Protein sequence: CASSQETGAGEKLFF.

This clonotype was picked up a small number of times. The chain uses TRBV11-3 and TRBJ2-3; D perhaps matches TRBD2 (6 bases). Germline-derived CDR1 and CDR2 are SGHNT and YENEEA. V lost 1 base, J lost 0 bases, and 11 bases lay in between. The CDR3 runs to 16 residues. CDR3 sequence (DNA): TGTGCCAGCAGCTTAGCGGCAGGGACTAGCACAGATACGCAGTATTTT. Amino acid sequence: CASSLAAGTSTDTQYF.

This clonotype was picked up many times. V is TRBV6-5 and J is TRBJ1-2; the match to TRBD1 covers 9 bases. CDR1 is MNHEY and CDR2 is SVGAGI in the germline V gene. Germline trimming cut 5 bases from V and 4 bases from J; bases unmatched to any gene: 8. The CDR3 totals 15 residues. CDR3 amino acids: CASSQGKTGGYGYTF. In DNA, the CDR3 is TGTGCCAGCAGTCAAGGAAAGACAGGGGGCTATGGCTACACCTTC.

This clonotype was recorded many times. This chain joins TRBV7-2 and TRBJ2-7; D is possibly TRBD2 (7 bases). Germline CDR1 reads SGHTA; CDR2 reads FQGNSA. The CDR3 is 15 amino acids. V was trimmed by 5 bases and J by 7 bases, leaving 21 bases between them. In DNA form, the CDR3 reads TGTGCCAGCAGCCAACCCTTAGGGGGGGTGAGGGAGCAGTACTTC. Translation gives CASSQPLGGVREQYF.

Many counts were recorded for this clonotype. V gene TRBV7-6 combines with J gene TRBJ1-1; D ambiguous. Germline loops: CDR1 SGHVS, CDR2 FNYEAQ. Trimming left V 3 bases short and J 1 base short, with 6 bases between. The CDR3 totals 13 residues. CDR3 DNA sequence: TGTGCCAGCAGCTTGGAAACGAACACTGAAGCTTTCTTT. Its translation is CASSLETNTEAFF. Full variable domain (missing parts from reference TRBV7-6 and TRBJ1-1): GAGVSQSPRYKVTKRGQDVALRCDPISGHVSLYWYRQALGQGPEFLTYFNYEAQQDKSGLPNDRFSAERPEGSISTLTIQRTEQRDSAMYRCASSLETNTEAFFGQGTRLTVV.

This clonotype appeared many times. The chain couples TRBV23-1 to TRBJ1-5; 8 positions agree with TRBD1. TRBV23-1 is an ORF, with its function uncertain. The CDR3 runs to 15 residues. V dropped 5 bases and J dropped 2; count of bases not matched to a gene: 5. The DNA for the CDR3 is TGCGCCAGCAGTTATGACAGGGGAGGCAATCAGCCCCAGCATTTT. It encodes CASSYDRGGNQPQHF.

The V call is TRBV12-3 or TRBV12-4, the J call TRBJ2-5, with 9 nucleotides matching TRBD2. V was clipped by 6 bases and J by 4 bases; unmatched bases: 15. The CDR3 runs to 17 residues. The CDR3 bases are TGTGCCAGCAGCGCAGGAGCGGGGGGCTCAACGGGAGAGACCCAGTACTTC. The encoded protein is CASSAGAGGSTGETQYF.